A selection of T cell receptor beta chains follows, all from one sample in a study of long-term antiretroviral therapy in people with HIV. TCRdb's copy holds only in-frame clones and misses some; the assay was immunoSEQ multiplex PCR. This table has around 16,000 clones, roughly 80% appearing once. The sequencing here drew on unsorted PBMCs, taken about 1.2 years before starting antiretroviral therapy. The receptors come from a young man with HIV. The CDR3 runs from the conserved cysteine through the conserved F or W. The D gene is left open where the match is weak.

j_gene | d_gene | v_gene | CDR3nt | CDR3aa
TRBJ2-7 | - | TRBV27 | TGTGCCAGCAGCGTAGATCCGGGACGGATCTACGAGCAGTACTTC | CASSVDPGRIYEQYF
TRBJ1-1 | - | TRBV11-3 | TGTGCCAGCAGCTTACAGGGGAACACTGAAGCTTTCTTT | CASSLQGNTEAFF
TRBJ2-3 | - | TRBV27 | TGTGCCAGCAGTTTATCTAGGAGGGCGGCAGCCCCACGTCGCACAGATACGCAGTATTTT | CASSLSRRAAAPRRTDTQYF
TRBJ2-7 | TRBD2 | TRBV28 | TGTGCCAGCAGTTCTCCCGGGACTAGCGGGAGGGTAGACGAGCAGTACTTC | CASSSPGTSGRVDEQYF
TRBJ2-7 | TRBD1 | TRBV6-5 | TGTGCCAGCAGTCTCCGGGACAGTTCCTACGAGCAGTACTTC | CASSLRDSSYEQYF
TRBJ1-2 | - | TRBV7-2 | TGTGCCAGCAGCTCCGAACGCCAAGGTATCGTCACCTTC | CASSSERQGIVTF
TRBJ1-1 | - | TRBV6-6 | TGTGCCAGCAGCCTCGGAAGGGGGAACACTGAAGCTTTCTTT | CASSLGRGNTEAFF
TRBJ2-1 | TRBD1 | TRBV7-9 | TGTGCCAGCAGCTATCTAACAGGGGGCAGTGAGCAGTTCTTC | CASSYLTGGSEQFF
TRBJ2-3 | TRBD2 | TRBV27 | TGTGCCAGCAGACTAGCGGGAAGAGATACGCAGTATTTT | CASRLAGRDTQYF
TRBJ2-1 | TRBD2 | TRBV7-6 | TGTGCCAGCAGCTATCTAGCGGGAGTCGGGGCCAGCTCCTACAATGAGCAGTTCTTC | CASSYLAGVGASSYNEQFF